The clone carrying this T cell receptor beta chain was recorded a few times. Its antigen is undetermined. TCRdb used MiXCR to reprocess the RT-PCR reads, holding one entry per CDR3 protein. The table lists a few hundred thousand distinct CDR3 sequences, 21% of them singletons, with roughly 10% in the top ten. The data derive from a study of response to subunit inactivated influenza vaccine. General study findings and limits: A suggestion made by the authors is that each seasonal influenza vaccination recruits few new T cells.

V lost 3 bases to trimming and J lost 16 bases, with 16 bases between them. The germline gives CDR1 SQVTM, CDR2 ANQGSEA. The CDR3 covers 11 residues. The sequences come from PBMCs from blood, collected 21 months after vaccination. The rearrangement uses TRBV29-1 and TRBJ2-1, with D perhaps TRBD2 (6 bases). The sequence came from a man aged 45-69 years who received an inactivated influenza vaccine. The CDR3 loop is CSVDVAASLFF. The DNA for the CDR3 is TGCAGCGTTGATGTAGCGGCCTCACTCTTCTTC.